These 23 T cell receptor beta chains were all obtained from the same sample, sequenced in a study of T cells in Graves' hyperthyroidism and ophthalmopathy. It was RNA transcripts that yielded the amplified TCR beta CDR3 regions. Carried out on the TCR CDR3, a first-round RT-PCR used the HTBI primer set. MiXCR, applied by TCRdb to the multiplex PCR reads, yields one record per CDR3 protein. The sample has some 700,000 distinct CDR3 sequences, roughly 17% seen once; the top ten hold roughly 15%. The sequenced sample was blood. The receptors come from a man aged 50 to 60 with Graves' hyperthyroidism.

This clonotype was detected many times. V usage is TRBV4-1 and J usage is TRBJ1-1, with D possibly TRBD1 on 6 matching bases. This CDR3 region has 13 residues. The germline gives CDR1 MGHRA, CDR2 YSYEKL. Trimming removed 4 bases from V and 11 bases from J, with 17 bases in between. The CDR3 sequence: CASSRTGIGSAFF. As DNA, the CDR3 is TGCGCCAGCAGCCGAACAGGGATAGGGTCGGCTTTCTTT.

The gene calls are TRBV6-5 and TRBJ2-7, with 8 bases matching TRBD2. This CDR3 has 14 amino acids. The V segment lost 2 bases and the J segment 4 bases; nucleotides outside the gene matches: 4. Germline CDR1 and CDR2: MNHEY and SVGAGI. For the CDR3, the DNA is TGTGCCAGCAGTTACAGCCGGGAGGGGTACGAGCAGTACTTC. It translates to CASSYSREGYEQYF.

This clonotype was seen many times. The chain has TRBV2 and TRBJ2-7; possibly TRBD1 or TRBD2 for D (5 bases each). The length of the CDR3 is 14 residues. Germline V CDR1 and CDR2: SNHLY, FYNNEI. With 6 bases removed from V and 3 bases from J, the gap between germline ends came to 15 bases. The CDR3 nucleotides read TGTGCCAGCAGGAGGGACGTGGGGCTCTACGAGCAGTACTTC. Amino acids: CASRRDVGLYEQYF.

The rearrangement links TRBV19 to TRBJ1-6, with 8 nucleotides matching TRBD1. Losses at the gene ends were 6 bases for V and 14 bases for J; bases not matched to a gene: 9. Germline CDR1 is LNHDA and CDR2 is SQIVND (reference sequence). The CDR3 spans 13 residues. CDR3 DNA sequence: TGTGCCAGTAGGGCTGGACAGGGAACCACCCTCCACTTT. Translation: CASRAGQGTTLHF.

The CDR3 DNA reads as TGTGCCAGCAGCTCCCGGGACACCTATTCACCCCTCCACTTT. This gives the protein CASSSRDTYSPLHF. The V call is TRBV7-9, the J call TRBJ1-6, with a tentative D call TRBD1 (6 bases). Trimming pared 4 bases from V and 8 bases from J, leaving 12 bases between. Per germline, CDR1 SEHNR and CDR2 FQNEAQ (reference sequence). The CDR3 consists of 14 residues.

This clonotype was seen more than once but under ten times. The chain uses TRBV24-1 and TRBJ1-5, with 7 bases identical to TRBD1. Germline lookup yields CDR1 KGHDR and CDR2 SFDVKD. The V gene end was trimmed by 4 bases and the J gene end by 2 bases; junction bases not matched to a gene: 4. This CDR3 contains 15 residues. CDR3 sequence reads: CATSDTGDGNQPQHF. The CDR3 nucleotides read TGTGCCACCAGTGACACAGGGGACGGCAATCAGCCCCAGCATTTT.

This clonotype showed up many times. This chain joins TRBV12-5 and TRBJ2-1, with D perhaps TRBD2 (5 bases). This CDR3 contains 14 residues. Germline V lookup: CDR1 LGHNT, CDR2 FRNRAP. Trimming removed 3 bases from V and 10 bases from J, with 16 bases in between. The CDR3 sequence: CASGLRGSEGEQFF. The CDR3 DNA reads TGTGCTAGTGGTTTAAGAGGGAGTGAAGGGGAGCAGTTCTTC. Looking up the rest from reference TRBV12-5 and TRBJ2-1 gives the full variable domain: DARVTQTPRHKVTEMGQEVTMRCQPILGHNTVFWYRQTMMQGLELLAYFRNRAPLDDSGMPKDRFSAEMPDATLATLKIQPSEPRDSAVYFCASGLRGSEGEQFFGPGTRLTVL.

The rearrangement links TRBV30 to TRBJ1-4; the D gene is possibly TRBD1 (5 bases). The germline V gene has CDR1 GTSNPN and CDR2 SVGIG (reference sequence). With 3 bases removed from V and 4 bases from J, the gap between germline ends came to 18 bases. This CDR3 region has 16 residues. The CDR3 here is CAWSSGTPSSNEKLFF. CDR3 DNA sequence: TGTGCCTGGAGCTCCGGGACCCCCTCGAGTAATGAAAAACTGTTTTTT.

For the CDR3, the DNA is TGTGCCAGCTGGTGGGGGCCTCGGGAGCCCCAGCATTTT. Its protein is CASWWGPREPQHF. The chain carries TRBV28 and TRBJ1-5; tentative D call: TRBD1 (6 bases). This CDR3 has 13 residues. Germline CDR1 reads MDHEN; CDR2 reads SYDVKM. Trimming left V 8 bases short and J 8 bases short, with 16 bases between.

Many counts were recorded for this clonotype. The chain joins TRBV5-5 to TRBJ2-5; TRBD2 aligns across 9 bases. CDR3 length: 16 residues. V gave up 3 bases and J gave up 1 base; unmatched junction bases: 7. CDR1 SGHKS and CDR2 YYEKEE come from the germline V gene (reference sequence). In nucleotides, the CDR3 is TGTGCCAGCAGCTCAGCCCTGCGGGAGGGCCAAGAGACCCAGTACTTC. Protein: CASSSALREGQETQYF.

This clonotype was counted ten times or more. The chain combines TRBV19 with TRBJ2-1; the D is unclear. The CDR3 runs to 13 residues. Germline values: CDR1 LNHDA, CDR2 SQIVND (reference sequence). The V and J ends lost 4 bases and 3 bases respectively, with 7 bases between them. The CDR3 coding sequence is TGTGCCAGTAGTACTGGCATCTACAATGAGCAGTTCTTC. Amino acid sequence: CASSTGIYNEQFF.

The chain joins TRBV3-1 to TRBJ2-1; 8 nucleotides match TRBD1. Germline V gene lookup returns CDR1 LGHDT and CDR2 YNNKEL (reference sequence). Trimming removed 0 bases from V and 6 bases from J; junction bases left unmatched: 7. The CDR3 consists of 16 residues. In DNA form, the CDR3 reads TGTGCCAGCAGCCAAGATCTGGGACAGGCTTCCAATGAGCAGTTCTTC. Its protein product is CASSQDLGQASNEQFF.

In its sample, this clonotype was seen many times. CDR3 coding DNA: TGTGCCAGCAGTGAATGGGGTGGAATCTCTTACAATGAGCAGTTCTTC. Translation: CASSEWGGISYNEQFF. The chain combines TRBV25-1 with TRBJ2-1, with D unclear. V lost 1 base to trimming and J lost 4 bases, with 14 bases between them. The CDR3 runs to 16 residues. The germline gives CDR1 MGHDK, CDR2 SYGVNS. The whole variable domain, remainder taken from reference TRBV25-1 and TRBJ2-1, is EADIYQTPRYLVIGTGKKITLECSQTMGHDKMYWYQQDPGMELHLIHYSYGVNSTEKGDLSSESTVSRIRTEHFPLTLESARPSHTSQYLCASSEWGGISYNEQFFGPGTRLTVL.

Concerning this clonotype: A read error is possible here, since a much larger clone lies one base away. V usage is TRBV30 and J usage is TRBJ1-5; D gene ambiguous. Per germline, CDR1 GTSNPN and CDR2 SVGIG (reference sequence). This CDR3 is built from 14 residues. Trimming cost V 2 bases and J 2 bases, with 10 bases left between them. CDR3 nucleotide sequence: TGTGCCTGGAGTACACGGTCGGGCAATCAGCCCCAGCATTTT. Protein sequence: CAWSTRSGNQPQHF.

Many counts were recorded for this clonotype. This sequence joins TRBV11-1 and TRBJ2-4; TRBD2 matches 14 bases. This CDR3 spans 16 amino acids. The V gene end was trimmed by 4 bases and the J gene end by 8 bases; junction bases not matched to a gene: 7. CDR1 and CDR2 from the germline V gene are SGHAT and FQDESV (reference sequence). CDR3 sequence: CASSSRTSGRRDIQYF. CDR3 bases: TGTGCCAGCAGCTCTAGGACTAGCGGGAGGAGGGACATTCAGTACTTC. Full variable domain (rest looked up from reference TRBV11-1 and TRBJ2-4): EAEVAQSPRYKITEKSQAVAFWCDPISGHATLYWYRQILGQGPELLVQFQDESVVDDSQLPKDRFSAERLKGVDSTLKIQPAELGDSAMYLCASSSRTSGRRDIQYFGAGTRLSVL.

This chain uses TRBV2 with TRBJ2-3, with 8 bases fitting TRBD1. The CDR3 runs 13 residues. J lost 5 bases, V lost 8 bases, and 6 bases had no gene match. Germline assignment: CDR1 SNHLY and CDR2 FYNNEI. Written as DNA, the CDR3 is TGTGCCAGCGGCGCAGGGGGCGTAGATACGCAGTATTTT. Translated: CASGAGGVDTQYF. Drawing the rest from reference TRBV2 and TRBJ2-3, the complete variable domain is EPEVTQTPSHQVTQMGQEVILRCVPISNHLYFYWYRQILGQKVEFLVSFYNNEISEKSEIFDDQFSVERPDGSNFTLKIRSTKLEDSAMYFCASGAGGVDTQYFGPGTRLTVL.

CDR3 DNA sequence: TGTGCCAGCAGCTTACCAGGGGACCTCTATGGCTACACCTTC. Its protein product is CASSLPGDLYGYTF. The V gene is TRBV5-5, the J gene TRBJ1-2, with D possibly matching TRBD1 (6 bases). The length of the CDR3 is 14 residues. Germline-derived CDR1 and CDR2 are SGHKS and YYEKEE (reference sequence). The V and J ends lost 2 bases and 4 bases respectively, with 12 bases between them.

The chain employs TRBV10-3 and TRBJ2-7; 7 positions match TRBD2. V gave up 8 bases and J gave up 5 bases; unmatched junction bases: 9. Germline CDR1 ENHRY, CDR2 SYGVKD. The CDR3 totals 13 residues. The CDR3 DNA follows: TGTGCCATCGGGCGGGAGCTATCCAACGAGCAGTACTTC. Amino acids: CAIGRELSNEQYF.

In this sample, this clonotype turned up many times. J is TRBJ1-5 and V is TRBV28; the match to TRBD1 covers 10 bases. Germline assignment: CDR1 MDHEN and CDR2 SYDVKM. Unmatched junction bases numbered 9, after V lost 2 bases and J lost 5 bases. The CDR3 spans 17 residues. CDR3 protein: CASSLGDRGGGDQPQHF. The CDR3 nucleotides are TGTGCCAGCAGTTTAGGGGACAGGGGAGGTGGGGATCAGCCCCAGCATTTT.

In its sample, this clonotype was seen many times. Here the CDR3 reads CASSLGVYTEQYF. The CDR3 region has the DNA TGTGCCAGCAGTTTGGGGGTCTATACAGAGCAGTACTTC. This chain connects TRBV12-3 or TRBV12-4 to TRBJ2-7; possibly TRBD1 or TRBD2 for D (5 bases each). There are 13 residues in the CDR3. The V gene lost 3 bases and the J gene lost 7 bases, with 13 bases spanning the gap.

The sample holds many counts of this clonotype. The chain recombines TRBV11-2 with TRBJ2-3, with 7 positions matching TRBD2. The V gene's germline CDR1 is SGHAT and CDR2 FQNNGV. The CDR3 has 15 residues. V lost 6 bases and J lost 0; bases outside the gene matches: 6. The CDR3 loop reads CASRMAGVSTDTQYF. The CDR3 region has the DNA TGTGCCAGCAGGATGGCGGGAGTTAGCACAGATACGCAGTATTTT.

The chain couples TRBV7-2 to TRBJ2-4, with D uncertain. CDR1 is SGHTA and CDR2 is FQGNSA in the germline V gene. V gave up 5 bases and J gave up 10 bases, with 9 bases separating them. This CDR3 region has 11 residues. The DNA of the CDR3 is TGTGCCAGCAGCCCGTCCGGGATTCAGTACTTC. Translation gives CASSPSGIQYF.

CDR3 nucleotide sequence: TGTGCCAGCAGTTTAGACGATAGCGGGAGAGCCAAAAACATTCAGTACTTC. Protein product: CASSLDDSGRAKNIQYF. The chain combines TRBV12-3 or TRBV12-4 with TRBJ2-4, with 9 bases identical to TRBD2. The CDR3 length is 17 residues. V lost 1 base and J lost 0; bases outside the gene matches: 4.